This T cell receptor (beta chain) came from a study of T cell responses to AZD1222 COVID-19 vaccine. Study observations and caveats: White British ancestry dominated among donors, who included more females, and clonal diversity was possibly underestimated. Nearly half of spike-specific TCRs reportedly target variant regions that are unmutated in the B.1.351 and B.1.1.7 variants.

The repertoire was sequenced with immunoSEQ multiplex PCR; TCRdb's copy has only in-frame clones and lacks some. The sample contains 140,000 or so clones, 85% to 90% of which appear only once. This CDR3 has 14 residues. Germline loops: CDR1 SGHTA, CDR2 FQGTGA. Trimming took 4 bases from V and 0 from J, leaving 7 bases between them. In regard to this clone: Its antigen is still unknown.

V gene TRBV7-3 combines with J gene TRBJ2-1; D is perhaps TRBD2 (5 bases). This receptor was obtained from an adult who received the AZD1222 COVID-19 vaccine. Sequences were derived from peripheral blood, sampled 28 days after the second AZD1222 dose. This chain's CDR3 is CASSSGVSYNEQFF. CDR3 DNA: TGTGCCAGCAGCTCCGGGGTCTCCTACAATGAGCAGTTCTTC. Full variable domain (outside the CDR3, taken from reference TRBV7-3 and TRBJ2-1): GAGVSQTPSNKVTEKGKYVELRCDPISGHTALYWYRQSLGQGPEFLIYFQGTGAADDSGLPNDRFFAVRPEGSVSTLKIQRTERGDSAVYLCASSSGVSYNEQFFGPGTRLTVL.